This T cell receptor (beta chain) was captured by sequencing in a study of PD-1 blockade in classical Hodgkin lymphoma. Regarding the study as a whole: Relapsed/refractory patients reportedly had the lowest baseline TCR diversity, below newly diagnosed patients, who were below healthy donors. Complete responders had baseline diversity similar to newly diagnosed patients.

TCRdb's copy holds only in-frame clones and misses some; the assay was immunoSEQ multiplex PCR. The sample holds tens of thousands of clones, around 78% seen once. Details on this clone: The antigen is not known.

This CDR3 comprises 15 residues. Germline loops: CDR1 SGHRS, CDR2 YFSETQ. The V end was cut by 4 bases, the J end by 5 bases, with 18 bases between. Relapses following autologous stem cell transplantation were seen in all patients, with brentuximab vedotin exposure varying. Best responses were complete response, partial response or progressive disease. The chain employs TRBV5-1 and TRBJ2-5; D possibly corresponds to TRBD1 (7 bases). The receptor was derived from a human donor with classical Hodgkin lymphoma. The sample consisted of peripheral blood mononuclear cells (PBMCs), taken at baseline. CDR3 region: CASSLWTRGEETQYF. In nucleotides, the CDR3 is TGCGCCAGCAGCCTTTGGACCAGGGGGGAGGAGACCCAGTACTTC. The variable domain in full, completed from reference TRBV5-1 and TRBJ2-5, reads KAGVTQTPRYLIKTRGQQVTLSCSPISGHRSVSWYQQTPGQGLQFLFEYFSETQRNKGNFPGRFSGRQFSNSRSEMNVSTLELGDSALYLCASSLWTRGEETQYFGPGTRLLVL.